This entry lists 24 T cell receptor beta chains sequenced from one sample in a study of blood T cell repertoires in COVID-19 (dated by TCRdb to 2019 to 2021). Libraries were constructed by the immunoSEQ multiplex PCR assay. The source is immuneACCESS, and TCRdb retained only in-frame sequences with V and J called. Part of the clones is not carried over; for the studies checked, unresolved V genes explain less than half of this, and the remainder is unexplained. This sample has tens of thousands of clones in its table, and around 84% of those were observed once. The top ten clones comprise 7.6% of the sample. The sequenced sample was peripheral blood. The origin of the receptors is a human donor in a cohort sampled during active COVID-19.

This clone appeared a single time. J is TRBJ1-3 and V is TRBV7-8; tentative D call: TRBD1 (5 bases). Germline V gene data show CDR1 as SGHVS and CDR2 as FQNEAQ. This CDR3 is 16 amino acids long. Between the trimmed V and J ends, which lost 5 bases and 0 bases, there was a span of 14 bases. The DNA of the CDR3 is TGTGCCAGCAGCCTAGGGGCGCAAGACTCTGGAAACACCATATATTTT. Its protein is CASSLGAQDSGNTIYF.

This clone has just a few counts. J is TRBJ2-1 and V is TRBV9, with TRBD1 identical over 8 bases. This CDR3 region has 15 residues. J was trimmed by 4 bases and V by 4 bases; bases with no gene match: 7. Germline CDR1 is SGDLS and CDR2 is YYNGEE. CDR3 amino acids: CASSNGQGGYNEQFF. CDR3 in DNA: TGTGCCAGCAGCAACGGACAGGGAGGATACAATGAGCAGTTCTTC.

The rearrangement uses TRBV2 and TRBJ1-3; 7 positions agree with TRBD1. This CDR3 has 17 amino acids. Germline V gene sequence: CDR1 SNHLY, CDR2 FYNNEI. Trimming took 6 bases from V and 0 from J; bases not matched to a gene: 11. CDR3 residues: CASSGLGAGGSGNTIYF. CDR3 sequence (DNA): TGTGCCAGCAGCGGCCTCGGGGCAGGGGGCTCTGGAAACACCATATATTTT. The variable domain in full, completed from reference TRBV2 and TRBJ1-3, reads EPEVTQTPSHQVTQMGQEVILRCVPISNHLYFYWYRQILGQKVEFLVSFYNNEISEKSEIFDDQFSVERPDGSNFTLKIRSTKLEDSAMYFCASSGLGAGGSGNTIYFGEGSWLTVV.

The chain employs TRBV28 and TRBJ2-2, with TRBD1 as a possible D gene (5 bases). The V and J ends lost 3 bases and 1 base respectively, with 6 bases between them. The CDR3 loop spans 14 amino acids. Germline V gives CDR1 MDHEN, CDR2 SYDVKM. The CDR3 loop reads CASSLQGNTGELFF. CDR3 coding DNA: TGTGCCAGCAGTTTGCAGGGGAACACCGGGGAGCTGTTTTTT.

V is TRBV29-1 and J is TRBJ1-1, with TRBD1 identical over 7 bases. CDR1 is SQVTM, CDR2 ANQGSEA, per germline. V was clipped by 5 bases and J by 1 base; unmatched bases: 4. This CDR3 is built from 13 residues. The CDR3 coding sequence is TGCAGCGTTTCAGGGGGGAAGAACACTGAAGCTTTCTTT. This sequence encodes CSVSGGKNTEAFF.

This clone was picked up a small number of times. V is TRBV28 and J is TRBJ1-1, with D maybe TRBD1 (5 bases). Looked up from germline, CDR1 is MDHEN and CDR2 is SYDVKM. CDR3 size: 13 residues. Trimming removed 11 bases at V and 1 base at J, with 14 bases between. In DNA, the CDR3 is TGTGCCTGTTACAGGTTAAGGAACACTGAAGCTTTCTTT. It translates to CACYRLRNTEAFF.

The J gene is TRBJ1-1, the V gene TRBV24-1, with D perhaps TRBD1 (5 bases). V lost 4 bases to trimming and J lost 3 bases, with 11 bases between them. Germline loops: CDR1 KGHDR, CDR2 SFDVKD. The CDR3 runs to 14 residues. Here the CDR3 DNA reads TGTGCCACCAGTGAGGCCAGGGCCGACACTGAAGCTTTCTTT. Its protein product is CATSEARADTEAFF.

The rearrangement links TRBV6-5 to TRBJ2-1; 7 bases are shared with TRBD2. The CDR3 is 15 residues long. The V segment lost 2 bases and the J segment 5 bases; nucleotides outside the gene matches: 6. Germline-derived CDR1 and CDR2 are MNHEY and SVGAGI. This chain's CDR3 is CASSYGGVSNNEQFF. CDR3 nucleotide sequence: TGTGCCAGCAGTTACGGGGGGGTTTCAAACAATGAGCAGTTCTTC.

The rearrangement uses TRBV3-1 (or the pseudogene TRBV3-2) and TRBJ2-7; maybe TRBD1 (6 bases). The CDR3 runs 13 residues. In germline, CDR1 is LGHDT, CDR2 YNNKEL (reference sequence). Trimming stripped 0 bases from V and 7 bases from J, with 10 bases between. CDR3 nucleotide sequence: TGTGCCAGCAGCCAAGATAGGGGGTTGGAGCAGTACTTC. This encodes CASSQDRGLEQYF.

This rearrangement joins TRBV7-2 to TRBJ2-7; tentatively, D is TRBD1 (6 bases). The CDR3 has 14 residues. Trimming left V 5 bases short and J 0 bases short, with 11 bases between. Germline CDR1 SGHTA, CDR2 FQGNSA. For the CDR3, the DNA is TGTGCCAGCAGCCCGAGGACAGCCTCCTACGAGCAGTACTTC. It encodes CASSPRTASYEQYF.

The J gene is TRBJ2-7, the V gene TRBV5-1, with D perhaps TRBD2 (5 bases). Germline CDR1 SGHRS, CDR2 YFSETQ. Between the trimmed V and J ends, which lost 2 bases and 4 bases, there was a span of 10 bases. There are 13 residues in the CDR3. CDR3 amino acids: CASSLEGLYEQYF. CDR3 nucleotides: TGCGCCAGCAGCTTAGAGGGTCTTTACGAGCAGTACTTC.

This clone was observed a few times. The chain joins TRBV7-6 to TRBJ1-3; TRBD1 matches at 7 bases. Looked up from germline, CDR1 is SGHVS and CDR2 is FNYEAQ. This CDR3 has 14 residues. J lost 3 bases, V lost 5 bases, and 4 bases had no gene match. The CDR3 region has the DNA TGTGCCAGCAGCCGTACAGGGGTTGGAAACACCATATATTTT. Translated: CASSRTGVGNTIYF.

This chain links TRBV21-1 with TRBJ1-2; TRBD1, the table's D call, lacks a check against the DNA. TRBV21-1 is described as a pseudogene. The CDR3 spans 14 residues. CDR3: CASSPLSEYYGYTF. In DNA form, the CDR3 reads TGTGCCAGCAGTCCCCTCAGTGAATACTATGGCTACACCTTC.

This clone was detected once. The chain is built from TRBV28 and TRBJ1-4, with no clear D. Trimming took off 4 bases at V and 2 bases at J, with 14 bases between the two ends. The CDR3 loop spans 16 amino acids. Germline-derived CDR1 and CDR2 are MDHEN and SYDVKM. The chain's CDR3 is CASSSISRITNEKLFF. The DNA of the CDR3 is TGTGCCAGCAGTTCTATTTCACGAATCACTAATGAAAAACTGTTTTTT. The full variable domain, rest sourced from reference TRBV28 and TRBJ1-4, is DVKVTQSSRYLVKRTGEKVFLECVQDMDHENMFWYRQDPGLGLRLIYFSYDVKMKEKGDIPEGYSVSREKKERFSLILESASTNQTSMYLCASSSISRITNEKLFFGSGTQLSVL.

This rearrangement joins TRBV7-9 to TRBJ2-1, with TRBD2 matching 8 bases. V lost 5 bases and J lost 0; bases outside the gene matches: 15. Germline CDR1 reads SEHNR; CDR2 reads FQNEAQ (reference sequence). This CDR3 has 19 residues. CDR3 in DNA: TGTGCCAGCAGCATCATAGCGGGACGTGGTACCCGCTCCTACAATGAGCAGTTCTTC. This gives the protein CASSIIAGRGTRSYNEQFF.

The rearrangement uses TRBV12-3 or TRBV12-4 and TRBJ2-1; D perhaps matches TRBD2 (5 bases). V lost 2 bases and J 7 bases, leaving 6 bases between the germline ends. The CDR3 runs to 12 residues. The CDR3 DNA reads TGTGCCAGCAGTTTAAGCGGTAATGAGCAGTTCTTC. Protein: CASSLSGNEQFF.

The chain recombines TRBV5-4 with TRBJ2-2; 14 positions match TRBD2. CDR3 length: 18 residues. V lost 4 bases and J lost 4; bases outside the gene matches: 9. The germline V gene has CDR1 SGHNT and CDR2 YYREEE (reference sequence). The CDR3 reads CASSPGTSGSGGTGELFF. The CDR3 DNA reads TGTGCCAGCAGCCCCGGGACTAGCGGGAGTGGCGGCACCGGGGAGCTGTTTTTT.

The sample holds one count of this clone. This chain connects TRBV6-5 to TRBJ2-1; TRBD2 matches 9 bases. The CDR3 consists of 13 residues. V was clipped by 8 bases and J by 8 bases; unmatched bases: 7. CDR1 is MNHEY and CDR2 is SVGAGI in the germline V gene. The CDR3 coding sequence is TGTGCCAGCTCTGCGGGAGGGAGGGATGAGCAGTTCTTC. Protein: CASSAGGRDEQFF.

The rearrangement links TRBV19 to TRBJ2-7, with 7 bases that match TRBD2. The CDR3 is made up of 15 amino acids. The germline gives CDR1 LNHDA, CDR2 SQIVND (reference sequence). V was clipped by 5 bases and J by 2 bases; unmatched bases: 9. This CDR3 is CASSPQGGGTYEQYF. The CDR3 DNA follows: TGTGCCAGTAGTCCCCAGGGCGGGGGTACCTACGAGCAGTACTTC.

The V gene is TRBV5-8, the J gene TRBJ1-2; maybe TRBD1 (5 bases). Germline lookup yields CDR1 SGHTS and CDR2 YDEGEE. The V end was cut by 0 bases, the J end by 0 bases, with 21 bases between. The CDR3 is 19 residues long. The CDR3 DNA sequence: TGTGCCAGCAGCTTGGACCCGGACACCTTCTACCCCACTAACTATGGCTACACCTTC. Protein sequence: CASSLDPDTFYPTNYGYTF.

The count of this clone is one. The junction differs from germline at one of its ends, possibly a read error. V and J are TRBV5-4 and TRBJ1-2; 10 nucleotides match TRBD1. Germline assignment: CDR1 SGHNT and CDR2 YYREEE (reference sequence). This CDR3 spans 16 amino acids. CDR3 residues: CASSSRSGQGVYGYTF. CDR3 nucleotides: TGTGCCAGTAGCTCCCGGAGTGGACAGGGGGTATATGGCTACACCTTC.

The V gene is TRBV30, the J gene TRBJ2-5, with a tentative D call TRBD2 (5 bases). This CDR3 is built from 13 residues. Per germline, CDR1 GTSNPN and CDR2 SVGIG (reference sequence). Written as DNA, the CDR3 is TGTGCATGGGCCCTCGCGGGCCAAGAGACCCAGTACTTC. This codes for CAWALAGQETQYF.

This chain uses TRBV13 with TRBJ2-6; D may be TRBD2 (6 bases). Germline V gene data show CDR1 as PRHDT and CDR2 as FYEKMQ (reference sequence). Deletions cut 2 bases from V and 0 bases from J, with 8 bases between. The length of the CDR3 is 16 residues. The CDR3 region is CASSLWRDSGANVLTF. In DNA form, the CDR3 reads TGTGCCAGCAGCTTATGGCGGGACTCTGGGGCCAACGTCCTGACTTTC.

The chain joins TRBV19 to TRBJ2-1; 10 positions match TRBD2. This CDR3 spans 15 amino acids. V lost 7 bases, J lost 3 bases, and 6 bases stayed unmatched. The germline CDR1 and CDR2 sequences are LNHDA and SQIVND (reference sequence). The CDR3 coding sequence is TGTGCCAGTACCGTTCTAGCGGGAGTCTACAATGAGCAGTTCTTC. Protein: CASTVLAGVYNEQFF.